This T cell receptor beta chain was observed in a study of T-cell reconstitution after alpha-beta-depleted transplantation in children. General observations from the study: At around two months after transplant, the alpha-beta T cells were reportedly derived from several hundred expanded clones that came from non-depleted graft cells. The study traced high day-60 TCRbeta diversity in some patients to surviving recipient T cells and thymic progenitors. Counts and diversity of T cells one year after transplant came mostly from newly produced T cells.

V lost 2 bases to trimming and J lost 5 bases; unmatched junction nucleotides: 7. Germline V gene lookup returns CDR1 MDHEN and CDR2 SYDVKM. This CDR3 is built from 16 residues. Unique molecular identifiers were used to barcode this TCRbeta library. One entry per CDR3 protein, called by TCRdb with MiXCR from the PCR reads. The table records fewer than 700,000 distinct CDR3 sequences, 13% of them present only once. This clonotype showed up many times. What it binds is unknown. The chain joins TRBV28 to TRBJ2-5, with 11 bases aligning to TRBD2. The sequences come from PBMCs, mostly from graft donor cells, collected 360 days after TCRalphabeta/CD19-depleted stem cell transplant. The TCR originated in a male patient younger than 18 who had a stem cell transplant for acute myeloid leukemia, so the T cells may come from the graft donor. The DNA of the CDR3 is TGTGCCAGCAGTTTACTAGCGGGAGGCCCCTATGAGACCCAGTACTTC. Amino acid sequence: CASSLLAGGPYETQYF.